The 19 T cell receptor beta chains below all came from one sample that was sequenced in a study of blood T cell repertoires in COVID-19. Using immunoSEQ multiplex PCR, the repertoire was profiled, and TCRdb retains in-frame clones only, with some absent. The sample records around 270,000 clones, 84% being singletons. The material sequenced was peripheral blood. The receptor source for this set is a woman in her thirties or forties who had recovered from COVID-19.

V gene TRBV25-1 combines with J gene TRBJ1-6, with TRBD1 identical over 7 bases. The CDR3 spans 13 residues. J lost 10 bases, V lost 5 bases, and 5 bases had no gene match. Germline loops: CDR1 MGHDK, CDR2 SYGVNS. The CDR3 loop reads CASSSTGQSPLHF. CDR3 DNA: TGTGCCAGCAGTTCGACAGGGCAATCACCCCTCCACTTT. The full variable domain, completed using reference TRBV25-1 and TRBJ1-6, is EADIYQTPRYLVIGTGKKITLECSQTMGHDKMYWYQQDPGMELHLIHYSYGVNSTEKGDLSSESTVSRIRTEHFPLTLESARPSHTSQYLCASSSTGQSPLHFGNGTRLTVT.

The V and J genes are TRBV9 and TRBJ1-2, with 10 bases that match TRBD1. The germline CDR1 and CDR2 sequences are SGDLS and YYNGEE. The CDR3 is 13 residues long. Trimming at V came to 4 bases and at J to 6 bases, leaving 3 bases not matched to a gene. CDR3: CASSSGQGDGYTF. CDR3 in DNA: TGTGCCAGCAGCTCTGGACAGGGGGATGGCTACACCTTC.

This chain connects TRBV5-1 to TRBJ1-4; D unresolved. Trimming removed 1 base from V and 0 bases from J, with 7 bases in between. The CDR3 is 15 amino acids. Per germline, CDR1 SGHRS and CDR2 YFSETQ. The CDR3 is CASSLYGATNEKLFF. CDR3 nucleotides: TGCGCCAGCAGCTTGTACGGGGCAACTAATGAAAAACTGTTTTTT.

The chain joins TRBV5-1 to TRBJ1-2; D remains ambiguous. This CDR3 region has 15 residues. Germline CDR1 is SGHRS and CDR2 is YFSETQ. V was clipped by 1 base and J by 4 bases, with 14 bases between them. The CDR3 DNA reads as TGCGCCAGCAGCTTGTCAGATGGGCTTGGCTATGGCTACACCTTC. It specifies CASSLSDGLGYGYTF.

The chain has TRBV3-1 (or the pseudogene TRBV3-2) and TRBJ2-3; 11 bases agree with TRBD1. This CDR3 has 16 amino acids. The V gene's germline CDR1 is LGHDT and CDR2 YNNKEL (reference sequence). After removal of 4 bases from V and 2 bases from J, the junction contained 5 bases not matched to a gene. The DNA of the CDR3 is TGTGCCAGCAGCCGTGGGACAGGGGGGCACACAGATACGCAGTATTTT. This codes for CASSRGTGGHTDTQYF.

This sequence joins TRBV24-1 and TRBJ2-7; D uncertain. Germline CDR1 reads KGHDR; CDR2 reads SFDVKD. The length of the CDR3 is 14 residues. Trimming pared 7 bases from V and 0 bases from J, leaving 12 bases between. The CDR3 nucleotides are TGTGCCACCAGCAGACATGATAGCTCCTACGAGCAGTACTTC. Its translation: CATSRHDSSYEQYF.

The chain joins TRBV18 to TRBJ2-5, with 7 bases identical to TRBD1. Trimming took 2 bases from V and 2 from J; bases not matched to a gene: 5. This CDR3 comprises 15 residues. Germline CDR1 KGHSH, CDR2 LQKENI. The CDR3 loop reads CASSPGTVSQETQYF. DNA for the CDR3: TGTGCCAGCTCACCAGGGACAGTTTCACAAGAGACCCAGTACTTC.

V and J are TRBV7-8 and TRBJ2-7; D perhaps matches TRBD1 (6 bases). Germline CDR1 is SGHVS and CDR2 is FQNEAQ. There are 14 residues in the CDR3. V was clipped by 5 bases and J by 0 bases, with 11 bases between them. The chain's CDR3 is CASSPDRSSYEQYF. CDR3 DNA: TGTGCCAGCAGCCCTGACAGGAGCTCCTACGAGCAGTACTTC. Filled out from reference TRBV7-8 and TRBJ2-7, the complete variable domain reads GAGVSQSPRYKVAKRGQDVALRCDPISGHVSLFWYQQALGQGPEFLTYFQNEAQLDKSGLPSDRFFAERPEGSVSTLKIQRTQQEDSAVYLCASSPDRSSYEQYFGPGTRLTVT.

The chain has TRBV27 and TRBJ2-7; 7 nucleotides agree with TRBD1. The trim removed 6 bases at V and 0 bases at J, leaving 17 bases unmatched. The CDR3 sequence is 18 residues long. The germline V gene has CDR1 MNHEY and CDR2 SMNVEV (reference sequence). CDR3 protein: CASSPSRDSSSHSYEQYF. In nucleotides, the CDR3 is TGTGCCAGCAGCCCTAGCAGGGACAGTTCTTCCCACTCCTACGAGCAGTACTTC.

This clone was detected once. The CDR3 loop is CASSLEQGYTGELFF. CDR3 DNA: TGTGCCAGCAGCTTAGAACAGGGCTACACCGGGGAGCTGTTTTTT. The V call is TRBV7-9, the J call TRBJ2-2, with D possibly matching TRBD1 (6 bases). CDR3 length equals 15 residues. The V and J ends lost 1 base and 3 bases respectively, with 9 bases between them. From germline, CDR1 is SEHNR and CDR2 FQNEAQ (reference sequence).

The chain joins TRBV4-1 to TRBJ2-7; TRBD1 is a possible D gene (7 bases). The CDR3 runs 16 residues. CDR1 MGHRA and CDR2 YSYEKL come from the germline V gene. Trimming took 2 bases from V and 4 from J, leaving 18 bases between them. CDR3 coding DNA: TGCGCCAGCAGCCAACCCCGGAGGGGGCAAAGGTACGAGCAGTACTTC. Its protein is CASSQPRRGQRYEQYF.

This clone was detected only a few times. The chain combines TRBV9 with TRBJ2-2; D unclear. Trimming cost V 3 bases and J 5 bases, with 11 bases left between them. CDR3 length: 14 residues. The germline V gene encodes CDR1 SGDLS and CDR2 YYNGEE. CDR3 sequence (DNA): TGTGCCAGCAGCGACCGCCCCAGTACCGGGGAGCTGTTTTTT. As protein: CASSDRPSTGELFF.

This chain connects TRBV9 to TRBJ2-7, with 7 positions matching TRBD1. In germline, CDR1 is SGDLS, CDR2 YYNGEE. CDR3 length: 15 amino acids. Unmatched junction bases numbered 6, after V lost 0 bases and J lost 3 bases. The DNA for the CDR3 is TGTGCCAGCAGCGTAGCGAGGGGGCCAATCTACGAGCAGTACTTC. This gives the protein CASSVARGPIYEQYF.

The chain joins TRBV28 to TRBJ1-4; D ambiguous. The CDR3 has 13 amino acids. Germline lookup yields CDR1 MDHEN and CDR2 SYDVKM. Trimming stripped 5 bases from V and 6 bases from J, with 10 bases between. The CDR3 loop is CASSAPPDEKLFF. The CDR3 DNA is TGTGCCAGCAGTGCGCCCCCGGATGAAAAACTGTTTTTT.

The J gene is TRBJ1-6, the V gene TRBV5-4; D gene uncertain. The V end lost 0 bases, the J end lost 7 bases, and 11 bases lay between the germline ends. The germline gives CDR1 SGHNT, CDR2 YYREEE (reference sequence). The CDR3 consists of 15 residues. The DNA for the CDR3 is TGTGCCAGCAGCTTGGATGCCGCGGAGAATTCACCCCTCCACTTT. Its translation is CASSLDAAENSPLHF.

This clone was picked up one time. The gene calls are TRBV19 and TRBJ2-5; 8 positions agree with TRBD2. This CDR3 is 14 amino acids long. Trimming cost V 5 bases and J 1 base; bases outside gene matches: 3. The germline CDR1 and CDR2 sequences are LNHDA and SQIVND (reference sequence). The chain's CDR3 is CASSLGLAQETQYF. In DNA form, the CDR3 reads TGTGCCAGTAGTCTTGGACTAGCCCAAGAGACCCAGTACTTC.

The CDR3 here is CASSRGIGDTEAFF. The CDR3 DNA reads as TGTGCCAGTTCCCGGGGGATAGGGGACACTGAAGCTTTCTTT. The chain has TRBV19 and TRBJ1-1, with a tentative D call TRBD1 (5 bases). Trimming took 8 bases from V and 3 from J, leaving 16 bases between them. The germline CDR1 and CDR2 sequences are LNHDA and SQIVND (reference sequence). This CDR3 spans 14 amino acids.

This rearrangement joins TRBV5-1 to TRBJ2-1; D is unclear. Trimming cost V 1 base and J 0 bases, with 5 bases left between them. The CDR3 runs to 14 residues. Germline V gene lookup returns CDR1 SGHRS and CDR2 YFSETQ. Here the CDR3 reads CASSLSVSYNEQFF. CDR3 in DNA: TGCGCCAGCAGCTTGTCAGTCTCCTACAATGAGCAGTTCTTC.

J is TRBJ1-5 and V is TRBV6-5; weak D call: TRBD1 (6 bases). Germline V gene lookup returns CDR1 MNHEY and CDR2 SVGAGI. This CDR3 has 15 amino acids. Trimming shortened V by 7 bases and J by 5 bases, and 18 bases separated the two germline ends. The CDR3 loop is CASKDQTGGDQPQHF. The CDR3 coding sequence is TGTGCCAGCAAAGACCAGACAGGCGGTGATCAGCCCCAGCATTTT.